The clone carrying this T cell receptor beta chain was observed a few times. Its antigen is still unknown. This sample stems from a study of type 1 regulatory T cells. Study details: An in vitro protocol generated T-allo10, a Tr1-enriched, alloantigen-specific CD4 T cell product. The study's findings and limits: Tr1 cells had a more restricted TCR repertoire than non-Tr1 cells.

TCRdb reanalysed the reads using MiXCR and keeps one entry per CDR3 protein. The table includes roughly 46,000 distinct CDR3 sequences, over 9% detected once. The material sequenced was cultured non-Tr1 T cells, either the whole culture or a sorted T cell fraction (not recorded which). This sequence originates from a human donor in good health.

The CDR3 is CASSLVASGSISSYNEQFF. In DNA form, the CDR3 reads TGCGCCAGCAGCTTGGTGGCTAGCGGCTCGATTAGCTCCTACAATGAGCAGTTCTTC. This rearrangement joins TRBV5-1 to TRBJ2-1; 7 bases are a match to TRBD2. The V gene's germline CDR1 is SGHRS and CDR2 YFSETQ. After removal of 0 bases from V and 0 bases from J, the junction contained 12 bases not matched to a gene. The CDR3 runs to 19 residues.